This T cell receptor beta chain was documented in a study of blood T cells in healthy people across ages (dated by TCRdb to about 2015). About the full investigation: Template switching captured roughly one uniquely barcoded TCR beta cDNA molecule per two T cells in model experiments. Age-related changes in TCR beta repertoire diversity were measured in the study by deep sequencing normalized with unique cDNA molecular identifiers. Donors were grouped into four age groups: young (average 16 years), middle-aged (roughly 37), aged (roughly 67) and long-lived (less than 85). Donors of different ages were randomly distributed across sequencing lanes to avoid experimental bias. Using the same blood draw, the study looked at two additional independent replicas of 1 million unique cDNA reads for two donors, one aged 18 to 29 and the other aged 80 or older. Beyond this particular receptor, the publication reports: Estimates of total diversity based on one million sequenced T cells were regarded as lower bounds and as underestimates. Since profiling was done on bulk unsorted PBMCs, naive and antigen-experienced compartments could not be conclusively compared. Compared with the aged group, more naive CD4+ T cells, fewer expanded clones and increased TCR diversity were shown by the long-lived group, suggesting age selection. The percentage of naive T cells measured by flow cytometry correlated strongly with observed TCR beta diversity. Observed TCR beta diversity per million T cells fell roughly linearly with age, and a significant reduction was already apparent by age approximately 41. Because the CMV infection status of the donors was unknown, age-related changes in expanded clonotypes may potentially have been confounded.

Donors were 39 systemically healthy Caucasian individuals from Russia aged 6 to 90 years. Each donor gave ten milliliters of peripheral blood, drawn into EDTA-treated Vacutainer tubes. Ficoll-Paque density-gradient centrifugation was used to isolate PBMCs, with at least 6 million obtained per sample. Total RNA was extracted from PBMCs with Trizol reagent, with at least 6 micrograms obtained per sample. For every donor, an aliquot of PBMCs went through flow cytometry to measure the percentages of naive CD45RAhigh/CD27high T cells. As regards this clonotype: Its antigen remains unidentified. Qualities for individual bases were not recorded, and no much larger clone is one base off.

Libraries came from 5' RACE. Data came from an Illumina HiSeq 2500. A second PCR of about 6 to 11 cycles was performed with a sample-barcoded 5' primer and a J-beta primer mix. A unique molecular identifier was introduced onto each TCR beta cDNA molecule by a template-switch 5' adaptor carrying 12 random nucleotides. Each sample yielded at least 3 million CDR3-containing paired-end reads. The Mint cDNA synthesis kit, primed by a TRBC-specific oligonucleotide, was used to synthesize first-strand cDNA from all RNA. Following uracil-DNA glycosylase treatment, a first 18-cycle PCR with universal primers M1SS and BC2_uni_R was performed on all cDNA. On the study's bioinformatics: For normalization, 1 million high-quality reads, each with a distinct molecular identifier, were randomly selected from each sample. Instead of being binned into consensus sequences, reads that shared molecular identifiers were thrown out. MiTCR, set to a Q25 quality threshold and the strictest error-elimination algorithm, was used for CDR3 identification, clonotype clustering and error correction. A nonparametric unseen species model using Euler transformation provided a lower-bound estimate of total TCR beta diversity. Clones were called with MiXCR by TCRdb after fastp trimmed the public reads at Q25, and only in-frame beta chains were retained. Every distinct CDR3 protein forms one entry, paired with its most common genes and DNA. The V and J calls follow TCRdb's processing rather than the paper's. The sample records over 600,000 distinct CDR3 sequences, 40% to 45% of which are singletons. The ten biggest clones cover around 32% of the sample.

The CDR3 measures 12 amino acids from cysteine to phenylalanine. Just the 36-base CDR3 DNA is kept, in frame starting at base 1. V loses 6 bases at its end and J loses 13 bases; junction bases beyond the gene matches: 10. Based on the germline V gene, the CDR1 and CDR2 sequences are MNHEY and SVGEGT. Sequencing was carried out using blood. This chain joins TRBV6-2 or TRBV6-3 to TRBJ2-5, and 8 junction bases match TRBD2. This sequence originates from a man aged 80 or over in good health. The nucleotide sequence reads TGTGCCAGCAGCATCAGCGGGAGCGGGCGGTACTTC. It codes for CASSISGSGRYF.